These 9 T cell receptor beta chains share one sample of origin, sequenced in a study of regulatory T cells in long-lasting Graves disease. HTBI primers from iRepertoire and Arm-PCR of CDR3 regions yielded the TCR beta libraries. One entry per CDR3 protein results from TCRdb running MiXCR on the multiplex PCR reads. The sample includes 530,000 or so distinct CDR3 sequences, 15% to 20% seen only once; the top ten take 12%. Specified time point: newly diagnosed GD, antithyroid drugs for less than 3 months. PBMCs were the source of the RNA used for TCR sequencing. The sample was also linked to a second study, of T cells in Graves' hyperthyroidism and ophthalmopathy.

The sample in question was peripheral blood mononuclear cells (PBMCs), obtained at new diagnosis, from a patient treated with antithyroid drugs. Source of these receptors: a man between 18 and 35 years old with Graves disease.

This clonotype was found many times. The V gene is TRBV11-3, the J gene TRBJ1-1; D possibly corresponds to TRBD1 (6 bases). CDR1 and CDR2 from the germline V gene are SGHNT and YENEEA. CDR3 length: 12 residues. V was pared by 4 bases and J by 6 bases, with 9 bases between. In DNA, the CDR3 is TGTGCCAGCAGCTCTAGGGGGGCTGAAGCTTTCTTT. This translates into CASSSRGAEAFF.

This clonotype occurred many times. V and J are TRBV5-1 and TRBJ2-3; TRBD2 matches at 8 bases. V gave up 2 bases and J gave up 4 bases; unmatched junction bases: 9. Germline lookup yields CDR1 SGHRS and CDR2 YFSETQ. There are 16 residues in the CDR3. CDR3 DNA: TGCGCCAGCAGCTTATCCAGCGGGAGTAGAGCAGATACGCAGTATTTT. Amino acid sequence: CASSLSSGSRADTQYF.

The table lists this clonotype with many counts. This rearrangement joins TRBV20-1 to TRBJ2-1, with a possible D match to TRBD2 (5 bases). Germline values: CDR1 DFQATT, CDR2 SNEGSKA (reference sequence). The CDR3 sequence is 14 residues long. Trimming took off 6 bases at V and 3 bases at J, with 15 bases between the two ends. In DNA form, the CDR3 reads TGCAGTGCATTGAGTCTAGCCGGCTACAATGAGCAGTTCTTC. Amino acids: CSALSLAGYNEQFF.

V and J are TRBV6-1 and TRBJ2-2, with D perhaps TRBD2 (5 bases). Germline CDR1 MNHNS, CDR2 SASEGT. The V and J ends lost 7 bases and 5 bases respectively, with 17 bases between them. CDR3 size: 15 residues. The CDR3 nucleotides read TGTGCCAGCACAAGGGCTTGGGGAGTAACCGGGGAGCTGTTTTTT. The encoded protein is CASTRAWGVTGELFF.

In its sample, this clonotype was seen many times. V and J are TRBV6-2 or TRBV6-3 and TRBJ2-2, with D maybe TRBD2 (6 bases). Germline CDR1 MNHEY, CDR2 SVGEGT. V shed 7 bases and J shed 2 bases, with 14 bases lying between them. CDR3 length equals 15 residues. In DNA, the CDR3 is TGTGCCAGCACCCGGCCGGGGGTTAACACCGGGGAGCTGTTTTTT. Its translation: CASTRPGVNTGELFF.

Ten or more counts support this clonotype. J is TRBJ2-7 and V is TRBV28; 10 nucleotides align to TRBD2. The CDR3 runs 16 residues. Per germline, CDR1 MDHEN and CDR2 SYDVKM. V shed 1 base, J shed 4 bases, and the junction held 7 bases outside the gene matches. In DNA, the CDR3 is TGTGCCAGCAGTTTATTCACACTAGCGGGAAATTACGAGCAGTACTTC. Its protein product is CASSLFTLAGNYEQYF.

In this sample, this clonotype turned up a few times. The V call is TRBV27, the J call TRBJ1-1; D unresolved. The CDR3 length is 14 residues. V was clipped by 6 bases and J by 5 bases, with 16 bases between them. Germline CDR1 reads MNHEY; CDR2 reads SMNVEV (reference sequence). The CDR3 coding sequence is TGTGCCAGCAGAAAACCCCCCTGGAAGACTGAAGCTTTCTTT. As protein: CASRKPPWKTEAFF.

This clonotype came up many times. Written as DNA, the CDR3 is TGTGCCAGCAGTGATTTAAACAGATCCCCCTCCGAGCAGTACTTC. Translation: CASSDLNRSPSEQYF. V is TRBV2 and J is TRBJ2-7; D unclear. The CDR3 runs 15 residues. V dropped 3 bases and J dropped 6 bases, with 18 bases sitting between them. Germline CDR1 is SNHLY and CDR2 is FYNNEI.

The rearrangement joins TRBV24-1 to TRBJ2-5, with TRBD1 identical over 9 bases. J gave up 5 bases and V 4 bases, and 10 bases lay outside the gene matches. This CDR3 comprises 16 residues. Germline V gene lookup returns CDR1 KGHDR and CDR2 SFDVKD. CDR3 region: CATSEGDRVKPETQYF. The CDR3 nucleotides are TGTGCCACCAGTGAAGGGGACAGGGTTAAGCCGGAGACCCAGTACTTC.